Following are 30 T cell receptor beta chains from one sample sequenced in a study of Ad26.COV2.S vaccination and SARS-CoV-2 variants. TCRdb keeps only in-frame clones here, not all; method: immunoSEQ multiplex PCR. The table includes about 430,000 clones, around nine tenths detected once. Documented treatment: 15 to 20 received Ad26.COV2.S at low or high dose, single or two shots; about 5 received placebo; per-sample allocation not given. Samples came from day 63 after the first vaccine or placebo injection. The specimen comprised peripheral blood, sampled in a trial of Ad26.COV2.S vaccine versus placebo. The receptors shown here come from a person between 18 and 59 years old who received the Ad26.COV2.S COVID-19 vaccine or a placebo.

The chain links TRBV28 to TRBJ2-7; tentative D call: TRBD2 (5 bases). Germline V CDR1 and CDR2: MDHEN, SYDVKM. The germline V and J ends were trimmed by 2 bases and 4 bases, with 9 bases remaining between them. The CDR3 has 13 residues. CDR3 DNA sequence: TGTGCCAGCAGTTTAGCAAGGGAGTACGAGCAGTACTTC. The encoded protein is CASSLAREYEQYF. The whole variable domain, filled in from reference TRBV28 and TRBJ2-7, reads DVKVTQSSRYLVKRTGEKVFLECVQDMDHENMFWYRQDPGLGLRLIYFSYDVKMKEKGDIPEGYSVSREKKERFSLILESASTNQTSMYLCASSLAREYEQYFGPGTRLTVT.

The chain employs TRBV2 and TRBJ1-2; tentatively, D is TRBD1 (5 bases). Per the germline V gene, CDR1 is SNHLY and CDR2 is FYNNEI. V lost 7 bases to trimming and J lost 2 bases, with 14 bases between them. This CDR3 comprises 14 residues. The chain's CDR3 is CASKPGLQNYGYTF. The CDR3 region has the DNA TGTGCCAGCAAGCCGGGACTCCAGAACTATGGCTACACCTTC.

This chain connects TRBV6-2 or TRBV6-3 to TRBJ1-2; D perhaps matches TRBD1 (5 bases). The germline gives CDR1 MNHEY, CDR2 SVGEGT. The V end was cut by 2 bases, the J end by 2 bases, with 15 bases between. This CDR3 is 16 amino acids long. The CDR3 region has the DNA TGTGCCAGCAGTTACCGAAGGGCGGGGACCAACTATGGCTACACCTTC. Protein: CASSYRRAGTNYGYTF.

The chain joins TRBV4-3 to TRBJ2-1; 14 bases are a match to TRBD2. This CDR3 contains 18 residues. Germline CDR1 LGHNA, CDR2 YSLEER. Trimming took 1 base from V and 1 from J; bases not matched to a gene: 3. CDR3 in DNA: TGCGCCAGCAGCCAAGGACTAGCGGGAGGGCCTTCCTACAATGAGCAGTTCTTC. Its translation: CASSQGLAGGPSYNEQFF.

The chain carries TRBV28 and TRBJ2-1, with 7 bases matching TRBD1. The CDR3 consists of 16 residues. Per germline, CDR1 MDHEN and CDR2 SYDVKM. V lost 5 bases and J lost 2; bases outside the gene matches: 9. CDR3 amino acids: CASSTPWQGAYNEQFF. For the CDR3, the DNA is TGTGCCAGCAGTACCCCTTGGCAGGGGGCCTACAATGAGCAGTTCTTC.

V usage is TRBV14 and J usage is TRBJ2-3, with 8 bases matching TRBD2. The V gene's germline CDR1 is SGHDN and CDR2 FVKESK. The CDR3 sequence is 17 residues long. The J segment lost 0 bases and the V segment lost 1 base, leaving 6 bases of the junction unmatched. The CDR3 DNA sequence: TGTGCCAGCAGCCAAGTAGCGGCTAGCGGGAGCACAGATACGCAGTATTTT. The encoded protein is CASSQVAASGSTDTQYF.

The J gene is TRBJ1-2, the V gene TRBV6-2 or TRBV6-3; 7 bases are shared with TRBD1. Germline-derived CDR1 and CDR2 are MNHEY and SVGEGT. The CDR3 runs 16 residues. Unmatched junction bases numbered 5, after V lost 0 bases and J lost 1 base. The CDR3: CASSYSRGTVNYGYTF. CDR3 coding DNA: TGTGCCAGCAGTTACTCTCGGGGGACAGTTAACTATGGCTACACCTTC.

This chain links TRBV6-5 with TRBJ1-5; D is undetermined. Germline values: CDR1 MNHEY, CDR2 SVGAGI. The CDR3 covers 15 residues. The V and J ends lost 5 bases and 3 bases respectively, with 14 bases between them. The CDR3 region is CASSTDWDDNQPQHF. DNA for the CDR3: TGTGCCAGCAGTACTGACTGGGATGACAATCAGCCCCAGCATTTT.

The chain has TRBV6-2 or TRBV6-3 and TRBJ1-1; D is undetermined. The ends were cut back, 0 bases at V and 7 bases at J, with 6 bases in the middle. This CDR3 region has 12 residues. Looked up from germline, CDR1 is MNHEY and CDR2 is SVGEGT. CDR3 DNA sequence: TGTGCCAGCAGTTACTCAGGGAGTGAAGCTTTCTTT. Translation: CASSYSGSEAFF.

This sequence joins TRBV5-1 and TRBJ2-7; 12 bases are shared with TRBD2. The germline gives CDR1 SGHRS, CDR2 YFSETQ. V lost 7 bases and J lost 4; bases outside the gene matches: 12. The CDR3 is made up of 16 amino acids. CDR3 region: CASCPLLAGGLYEQYF. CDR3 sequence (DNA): TGCGCCAGCTGCCCTCTACTAGCGGGAGGACTATACGAGCAGTACTTC. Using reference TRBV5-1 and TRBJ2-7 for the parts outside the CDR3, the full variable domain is KAGVTQTPRYLIKTRGQQVTLSCSPISGHRSVSWYQQTPGQGLQFLFEYFSETQRNKGNFPGRFSGRQFSNSRSEMNVSTLELGDSALYLCASCPLLAGGLYEQYFGPGTRLTVT.

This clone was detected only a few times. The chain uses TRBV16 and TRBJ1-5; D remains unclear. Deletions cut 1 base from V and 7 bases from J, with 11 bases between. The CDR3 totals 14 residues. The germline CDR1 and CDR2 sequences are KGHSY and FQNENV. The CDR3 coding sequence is TGTGCCAGCAGCCAATTAGGAGGGTTACAGCCCCAGCATTTT. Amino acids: CASSQLGGLQPQHF.

The CDR3 loop is CASSYQDYEQYF. The CDR3 region has the DNA TGTGCCAGCAGTTACCAAGACTACGAGCAGTACTTC. This chain connects TRBV6-2 or TRBV6-3 to TRBJ2-7; D call uncertain. The V and J ends lost 2 bases and 3 bases respectively, with 5 bases between them. The length of the CDR3 is 12 residues. The germline V gene encodes CDR1 MNHEY and CDR2 SVGEGT.

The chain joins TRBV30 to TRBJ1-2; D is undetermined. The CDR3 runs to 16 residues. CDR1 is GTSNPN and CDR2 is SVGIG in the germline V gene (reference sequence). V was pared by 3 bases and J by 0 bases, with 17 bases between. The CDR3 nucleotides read TGTGCCTGGAGCCAGAGAATGGGGATTTCTAACTATGGCTACACCTTC. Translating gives CAWSQRMGISNYGYTF.

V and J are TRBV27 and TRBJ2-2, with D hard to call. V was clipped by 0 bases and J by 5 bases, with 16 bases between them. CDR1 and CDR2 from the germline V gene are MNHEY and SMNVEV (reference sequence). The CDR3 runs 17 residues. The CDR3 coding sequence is TGTGCCAGCAGTTTATCGGTACACCCGGGCGTAACCGGGGAGCTGTTTTTT. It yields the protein CASSLSVHPGVTGELFF.

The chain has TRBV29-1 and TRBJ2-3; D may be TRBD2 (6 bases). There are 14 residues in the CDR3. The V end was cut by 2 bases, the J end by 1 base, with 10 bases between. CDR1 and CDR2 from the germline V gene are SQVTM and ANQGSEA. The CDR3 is CSVERVAGTDTQYF. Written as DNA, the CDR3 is TGCAGCGTTGAACGGGTAGCGGGCACAGATACGCAGTATTTT.

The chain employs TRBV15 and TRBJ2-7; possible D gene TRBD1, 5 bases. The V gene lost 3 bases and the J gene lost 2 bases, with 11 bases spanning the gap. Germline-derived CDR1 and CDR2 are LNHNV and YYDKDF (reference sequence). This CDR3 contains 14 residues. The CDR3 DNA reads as TGTGCCACCAGCAGGGGGCCGCCCCCCTACGAGCAGTACTTC. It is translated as CATSRGPPPYEQYF.

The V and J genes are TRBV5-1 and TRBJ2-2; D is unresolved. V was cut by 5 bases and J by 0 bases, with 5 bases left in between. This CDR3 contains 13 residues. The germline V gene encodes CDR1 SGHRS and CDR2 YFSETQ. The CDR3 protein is CASRVTNTGELFF. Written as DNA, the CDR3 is TGCGCCAGCAGGGTCACGAACACCGGGGAGCTGTTTTTT.

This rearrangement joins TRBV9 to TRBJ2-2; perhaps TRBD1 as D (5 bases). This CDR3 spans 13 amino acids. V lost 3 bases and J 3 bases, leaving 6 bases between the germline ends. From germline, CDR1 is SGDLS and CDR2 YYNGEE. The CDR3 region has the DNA TGTGCCAGCAGCGAAGGGGACACCGGGGAGCTGTTTTTT. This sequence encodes CASSEGDTGELFF.

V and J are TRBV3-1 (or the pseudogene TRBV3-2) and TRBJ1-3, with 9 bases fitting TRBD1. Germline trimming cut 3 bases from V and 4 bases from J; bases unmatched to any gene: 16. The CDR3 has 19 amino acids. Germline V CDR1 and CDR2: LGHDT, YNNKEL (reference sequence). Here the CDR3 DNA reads TGTGCCAGCAGCCACTACTCCCCGGGACAGGGTTGGAGCGGAAACACCATATATTTT. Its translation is CASSHYSPGQGWSGNTIYF.

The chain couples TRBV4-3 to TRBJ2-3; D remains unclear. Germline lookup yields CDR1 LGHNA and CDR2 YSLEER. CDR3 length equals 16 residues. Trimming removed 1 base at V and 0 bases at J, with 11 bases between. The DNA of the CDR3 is TGCGCCAGCAGCCAAGTCAGGTCAAGTAGCACAGATACGCAGTATTTT. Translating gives CASSQVRSSSTDTQYF.

The CDR3 spells CASSGRDSGTYNEQFF. The CDR3 DNA reads as TGTGCCAGCAGCGGCCGTGATAGCGGGACTTACAATGAGCAGTTCTTC. V and J are TRBV11-3 and TRBJ2-1; TRBD2 matches 8 bases. V shed 5 bases and J 4 bases; nucleotides not matched to a gene: 10. The germline V gene has CDR1 SGHNT and CDR2 YENEEA. The CDR3 consists of 16 residues.

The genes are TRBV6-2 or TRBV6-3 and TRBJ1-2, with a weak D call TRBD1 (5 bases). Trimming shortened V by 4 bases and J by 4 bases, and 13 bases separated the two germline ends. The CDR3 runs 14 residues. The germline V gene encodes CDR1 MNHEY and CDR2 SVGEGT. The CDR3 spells CASSSSGKVYGYTF. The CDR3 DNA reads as TGTGCCAGCAGTTCTTCAGGGAAGGTCTATGGCTACACCTTC.

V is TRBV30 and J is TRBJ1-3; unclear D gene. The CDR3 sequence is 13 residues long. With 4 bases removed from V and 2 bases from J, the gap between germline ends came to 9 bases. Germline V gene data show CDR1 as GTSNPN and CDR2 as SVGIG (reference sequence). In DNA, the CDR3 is TGTGCCTGGATGGGAAGAACTGGAAACACCATATATTTT. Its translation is CAWMGRTGNTIYF. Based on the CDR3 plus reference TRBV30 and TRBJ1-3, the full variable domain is SQTIHQWPATLVQPVGSPLSLECTVEGTSNPNLYWYRQAAGRGLQLLFYSVGIGQISSEVPQNLSASRPQDRQFILSSKKLLLSDSGFYLCAWMGRTGNTIYFGEGSWLTVV.

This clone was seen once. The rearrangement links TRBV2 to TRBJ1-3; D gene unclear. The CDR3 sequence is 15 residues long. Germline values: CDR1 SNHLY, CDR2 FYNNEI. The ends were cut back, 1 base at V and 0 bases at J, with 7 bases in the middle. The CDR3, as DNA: TGTGCCAGCAGTGAAGGGGCTATCTCTGGAAACACCATATATTTT. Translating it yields CASSEGAISGNTIYF. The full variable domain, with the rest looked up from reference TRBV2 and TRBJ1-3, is EPEVTQTPSHQVTQMGQEVILRCVPISNHLYFYWYRQILGQKVEFLVSFYNNEISEKSEIFDDQFSVERPDGSNFTLKIRSTKLEDSAMYFCASSEGAISGNTIYFGEGSWLTVV.

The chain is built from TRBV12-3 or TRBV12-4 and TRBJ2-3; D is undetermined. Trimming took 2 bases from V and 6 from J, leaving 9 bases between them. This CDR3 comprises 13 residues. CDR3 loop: CASSLSGYDTQYF. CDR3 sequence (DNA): TGTGCCAGCAGTTTATCTGGGTACGATACGCAGTATTTT.

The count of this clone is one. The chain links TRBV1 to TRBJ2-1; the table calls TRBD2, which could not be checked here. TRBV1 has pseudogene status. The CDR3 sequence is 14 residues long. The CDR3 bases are TGCACCAGCAGCCTGAGGAGCTCCTACAATGAGCAGTTCTTC. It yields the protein CTSSLRSSYNEQFF.

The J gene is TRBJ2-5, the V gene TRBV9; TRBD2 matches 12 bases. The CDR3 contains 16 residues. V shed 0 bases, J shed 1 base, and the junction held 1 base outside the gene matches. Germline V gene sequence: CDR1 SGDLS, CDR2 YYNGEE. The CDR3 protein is CASSVGTSGTQETQYF. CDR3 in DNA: TGTGCCAGCAGCGTAGGGACTAGCGGGACCCAAGAGACCCAGTACTTC.

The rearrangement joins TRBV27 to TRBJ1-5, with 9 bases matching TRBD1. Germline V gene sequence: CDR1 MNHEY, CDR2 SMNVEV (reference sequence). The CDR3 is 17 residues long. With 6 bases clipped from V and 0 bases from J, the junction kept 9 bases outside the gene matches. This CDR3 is CASSAGQGRYSNQPQHF. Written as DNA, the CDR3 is TGTGCCAGCAGCGCGGGACAGGGACGTTATAGCAATCAGCCCCAGCATTTT.

CDR3 bases: TGTGCCAGCAGTTCCGGGACAGATCCCTACGAGCAGTACTTC. Translated, it gives CASSSGTDPYEQYF. The chain is built from TRBV28 and TRBJ2-7, with 7 bases matching TRBD1. The ends lost 4 bases at V and 2 bases at J; junction bases unmatched: 5. The CDR3 contains 14 residues. The germline gives CDR1 MDHEN, CDR2 SYDVKM.

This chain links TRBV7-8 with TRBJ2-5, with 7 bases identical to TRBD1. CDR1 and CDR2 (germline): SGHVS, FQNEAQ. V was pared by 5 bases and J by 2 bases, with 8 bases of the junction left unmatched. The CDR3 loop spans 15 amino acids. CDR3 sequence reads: CASSLNRGWQETQYF. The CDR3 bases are TGTGCCAGCAGCCTGAACAGGGGATGGCAAGAGACCCAGTACTTC. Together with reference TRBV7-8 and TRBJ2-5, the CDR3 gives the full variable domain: GAGVSQSPRYKVAKRGQDVALRCDPISGHVSLFWYQQALGQGPEFLTYFQNEAQLDKSGLPSDRFFAERPEGSVSTLKIQRTQQEDSAVYLCASSLNRGWQETQYFGPGTRLLVL.